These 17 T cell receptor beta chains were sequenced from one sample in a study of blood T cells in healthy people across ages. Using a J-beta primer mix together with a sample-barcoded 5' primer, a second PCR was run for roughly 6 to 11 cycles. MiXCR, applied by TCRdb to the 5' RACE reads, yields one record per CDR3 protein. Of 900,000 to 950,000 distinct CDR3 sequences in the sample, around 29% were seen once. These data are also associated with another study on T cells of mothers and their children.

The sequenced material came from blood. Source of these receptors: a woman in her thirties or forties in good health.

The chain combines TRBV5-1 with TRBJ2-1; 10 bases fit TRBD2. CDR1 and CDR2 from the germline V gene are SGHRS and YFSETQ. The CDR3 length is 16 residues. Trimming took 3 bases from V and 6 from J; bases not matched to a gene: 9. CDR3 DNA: TGCGCCAGCAGCTCCGTGCGCAGCGGGGGGGCCAATGAGCAGTTCTTC. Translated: CASSSVRSGGANEQFF. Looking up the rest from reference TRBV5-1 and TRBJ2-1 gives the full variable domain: KAGVTQTPRYLIKTRGQQVTLSCSPISGHRSVSWYQQTPGQGLQFLFEYFSETQRNKGNFPGRFSGRQFSNSRSEMNVSTLELGDSALYLCASSSVRSGGANEQFFGPGTRLTVL.

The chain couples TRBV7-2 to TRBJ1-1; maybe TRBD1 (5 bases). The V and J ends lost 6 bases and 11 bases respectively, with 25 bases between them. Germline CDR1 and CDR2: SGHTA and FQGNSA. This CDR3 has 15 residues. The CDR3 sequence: CASSSSSRVGVVAFF. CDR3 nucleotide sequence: TGTGCCAGCAGTTCTAGTTCCAGGGTAGGTGTAGTGGCTTTCTTT.

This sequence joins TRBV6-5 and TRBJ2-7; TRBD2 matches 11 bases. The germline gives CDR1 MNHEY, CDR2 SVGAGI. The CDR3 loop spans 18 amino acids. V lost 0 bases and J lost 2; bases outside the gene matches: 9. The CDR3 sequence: CASSYSVVVAGGPYEQYF. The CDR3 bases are TGTGCCAGCAGTTACTCGGTGGTAGTAGCGGGGGGGCCCTACGAGCAGTACTTC.

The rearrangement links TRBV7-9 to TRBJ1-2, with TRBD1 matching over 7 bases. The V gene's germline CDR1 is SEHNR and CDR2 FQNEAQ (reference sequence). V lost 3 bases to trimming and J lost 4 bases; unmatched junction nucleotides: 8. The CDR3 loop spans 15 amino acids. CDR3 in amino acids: CASSLGGGGTYGYTF. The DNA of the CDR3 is TGTGCCAGCAGCTTGGGAGGAGGGGGCACCTATGGCTACACCTTC.

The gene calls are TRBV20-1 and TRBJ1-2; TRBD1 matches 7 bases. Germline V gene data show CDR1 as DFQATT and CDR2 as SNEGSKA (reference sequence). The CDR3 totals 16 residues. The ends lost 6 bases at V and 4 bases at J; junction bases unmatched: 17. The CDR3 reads CSAKGAGDSPFYGYTF. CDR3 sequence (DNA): TGCAGTGCCAAAGGGGCAGGGGACAGCCCATTCTATGGCTACACCTTC.

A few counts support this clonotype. The CDR3 reads CASSLGGQALNSPLHF. Written as DNA, the CDR3 is TGTGCCAGCAGCTTAGGGGGACAGGCTCTAAATTCACCCCTCCACTTT. The genes are TRBV7-9 and TRBJ1-6; 8 nucleotides match TRBD1. CDR3 length: 16 amino acids. Germline assignment: CDR1 SEHNR and CDR2 FQNEAQ (reference sequence). Trimming took 1 base from V and 7 from J; bases not matched to a gene: 6.

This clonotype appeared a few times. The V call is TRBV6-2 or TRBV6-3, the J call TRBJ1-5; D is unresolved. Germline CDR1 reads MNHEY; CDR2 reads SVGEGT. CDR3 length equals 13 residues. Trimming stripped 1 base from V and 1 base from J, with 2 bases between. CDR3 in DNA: TGTGCCAGCAGTTACTTCAGCAATCAGCCCCAGCATTTT. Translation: CASSYFSNQPQHF.

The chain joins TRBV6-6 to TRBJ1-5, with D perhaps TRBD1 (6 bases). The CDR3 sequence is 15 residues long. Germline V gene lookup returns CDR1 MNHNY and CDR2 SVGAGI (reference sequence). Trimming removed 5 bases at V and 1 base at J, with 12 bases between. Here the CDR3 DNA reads TGTGCCAGCAGTAGCCAGGGGAGGAGCAATCAGCCCCAGCATTTT. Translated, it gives CASSSQGRSNQPQHF.

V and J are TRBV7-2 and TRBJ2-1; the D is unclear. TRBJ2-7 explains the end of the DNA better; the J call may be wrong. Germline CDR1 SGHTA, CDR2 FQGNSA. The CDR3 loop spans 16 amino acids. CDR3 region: CASSLSLLGSYNEQYF. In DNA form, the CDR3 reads TGTGCCAGCAGCTTATCCCTTTTGGGCTCCTACAATGAGCAGTACTTC.

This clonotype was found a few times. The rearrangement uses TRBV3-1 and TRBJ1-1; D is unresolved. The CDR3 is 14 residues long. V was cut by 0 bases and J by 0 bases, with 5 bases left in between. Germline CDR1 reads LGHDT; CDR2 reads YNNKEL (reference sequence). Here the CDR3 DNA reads TGTGCCAGCAGCCAAGACCACATGAACACTGAAGCTTTCTTT. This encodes CASSQDHMNTEAFF.

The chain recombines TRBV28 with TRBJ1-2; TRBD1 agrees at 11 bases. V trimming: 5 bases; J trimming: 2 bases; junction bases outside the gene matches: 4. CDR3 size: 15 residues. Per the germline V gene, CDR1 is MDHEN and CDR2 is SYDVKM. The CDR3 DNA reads TGTGCCAGCAGTGGGGGACAGGGGGTGAACTATGGCTACACCTTC. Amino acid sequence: CASSGGQGVNYGYTF.

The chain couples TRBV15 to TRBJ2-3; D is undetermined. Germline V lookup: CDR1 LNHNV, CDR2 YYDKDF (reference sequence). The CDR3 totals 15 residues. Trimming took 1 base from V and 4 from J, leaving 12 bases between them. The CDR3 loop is CATSRVLSSADTQYF. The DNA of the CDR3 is TGTGCCACCAGCAGAGTCTTGTCGAGCGCAGATACGCAGTATTTT.

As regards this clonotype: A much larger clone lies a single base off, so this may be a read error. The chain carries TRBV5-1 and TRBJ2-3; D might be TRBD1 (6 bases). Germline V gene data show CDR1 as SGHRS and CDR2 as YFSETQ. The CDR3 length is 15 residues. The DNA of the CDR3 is TGCGCCGGCAGCTCGACAGGATCCAGCACAGATACGCAGTATTTT. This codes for CAGSSTGSSTDTQYF.

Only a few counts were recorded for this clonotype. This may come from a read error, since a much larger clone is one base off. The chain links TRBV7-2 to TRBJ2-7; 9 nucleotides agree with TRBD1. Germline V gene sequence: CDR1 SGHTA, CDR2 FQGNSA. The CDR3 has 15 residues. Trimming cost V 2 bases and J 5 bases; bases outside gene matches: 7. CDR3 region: CASSLMGTGFHEQYF. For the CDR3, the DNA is TGTGCCAGCAGCTTAATGGGGACAGGGTTCCACGAGCAGTACTTC.

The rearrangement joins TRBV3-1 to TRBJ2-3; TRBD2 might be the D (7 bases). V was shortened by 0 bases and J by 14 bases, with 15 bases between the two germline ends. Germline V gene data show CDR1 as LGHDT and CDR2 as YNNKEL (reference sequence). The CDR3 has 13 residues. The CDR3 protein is CASSQDAGARGYF. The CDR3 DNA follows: TGTGCCAGCAGCCAAGATGCGGGGGCCCGGGGGTATTTT.

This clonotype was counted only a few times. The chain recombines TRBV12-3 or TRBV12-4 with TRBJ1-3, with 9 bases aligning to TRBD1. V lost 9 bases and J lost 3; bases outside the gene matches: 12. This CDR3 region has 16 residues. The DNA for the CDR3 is TGTGCCAGTACGATAGGTGGACAGGGGTATGGAAACACCATATATTTT. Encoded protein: CASTIGGQGYGNTIYF.

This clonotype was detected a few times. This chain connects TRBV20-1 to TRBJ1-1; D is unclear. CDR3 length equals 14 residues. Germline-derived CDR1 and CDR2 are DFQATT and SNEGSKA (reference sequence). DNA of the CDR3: TGCAGCGTTGGCGCGGGGATCGCGAACACTGAAGCTTTCTTT. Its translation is CSVGAGIANTEAFF.